A selection of T cell receptor beta chains follows, all from one sample in a study of T-cell memory formation after mild COVID-19. TCRdb re-called the 5' RACE reads with MiXCR, one entry per CDR3 protein. This sample has around 440,000 distinct CDR3 sequences, with about 20% found just once. The sequenced material came from PBMCs or a T cell subset sorted from them (not recorded which). The receptors were gathered from an adult woman who had mild COVID-19 (a few samples of this study predate the infection). Cell type and time point are not known. CDR3s include the opening cysteine and the closing phenylalanine or tryptophan. Fields, in order: J gene, V gene, CDR3 protein.

TRBJ2-3,TRBV18,CASSPFLDGDTQYF
TRBJ1-1,TRBV7-2,CASSLQGYTEAFF
TRBJ2-3,TRBV7-3,CASSLQAGAADTQYF
TRBJ2-3,TRBV5-1,CASSLAQWTGDTDTQYF
TRBJ1-2,TRBV12-3/TRBV12-4,CASSTGTGVRSYGYTF
TRBJ1-2,TRBV13,CASSLAYRGDYGYTF
TRBJ1-1,TRBV29-1,CSVEDLGTKVRGDTEAFF
TRBJ2-5,TRBV5-1,CASRTGSGDKTQYF
TRBJ2-1,TRBV12-3/TRBV12-4,CASTTGGGGAYNEQFF
TRBJ2-7,TRBV6-2/TRBV6-3,CASTYPGSDEQYF
TRBJ1-3,TRBV10-3,CAIGQSSGNTIYF
TRBJ2-6,TRBV5-4,CASSLIGRGGSGANVLTF
TRBJ2-1,TRBV19,CASSLTGSRGEQFF
TRBJ1-1,TRBV19,CASSTGVNTEAFF
TRBJ1-1,TRBV18,CASSSQGLNTEAFF
TRBJ2-1,TRBV30,CAWSVRTIYNEQFF
TRBJ1-2,TRBV29-1,CSVNQAALGDYGYTF
TRBJ2-1,TRBV15,CATSRDRTGFNEQFF
TRBJ2-5,TRBV5-1,CASSLTSGGLRKTQYF
TRBJ2-5,TRBV7-3,CASSPAGQGVPQYF
TRBJ2-3,TRBV4-1,CASSPSLASGGTDTQYF
TRBJ1-2,TRBV29-1,CSVETTGGGNGYTF
TRBJ1-2,TRBV12-3/TRBV12-4,CASSPRLQGTGGYTF